The T cell receptor beta chain described here comes from a study of blood T cell repertoires in COVID-19. The overall study: Italy, Spain and the United States were the sources of the convalescent and acute COVID-19 samples. PBMCs, B-cell-depleted T cells, or T cells provided the cDNA or gDNA that made up the material.

Under the authors' procedure: For nucleated cells, counts were estimated from reference gene primer amplification. TCRdb keeps only in-frame clones here, not all; method: immunoSEQ multiplex PCR. V and J calls plus clone size are reproduced from that table; the DNA served to infer D and trimming. The sample includes about 210,000 clones, about 85% seen only once; the top ten take 4.5% to 5%. The CDR3 contains 15 residues. The V and J ends lost 5 bases and 3 bases, in that order; junction bases with no gene match: 8. Germline-derived CDR1 and CDR2 are MNHEY and SVGEGT. This receptor was taken from an elderly woman with acute or convalescent COVID-19. Sequencing was done on a sample of peripheral blood. The rearrangement joins TRBV6-2 or TRBV6-3 to TRBJ2-7; TRBD2 agrees at 9 bases. CDR3 sequence reads: CASSLNSGRIYEQYF. CDR3 in DNA: TGTGCCAGCAGTCTGAATAGCGGGAGAATCTACGAGCAGTACTTC.